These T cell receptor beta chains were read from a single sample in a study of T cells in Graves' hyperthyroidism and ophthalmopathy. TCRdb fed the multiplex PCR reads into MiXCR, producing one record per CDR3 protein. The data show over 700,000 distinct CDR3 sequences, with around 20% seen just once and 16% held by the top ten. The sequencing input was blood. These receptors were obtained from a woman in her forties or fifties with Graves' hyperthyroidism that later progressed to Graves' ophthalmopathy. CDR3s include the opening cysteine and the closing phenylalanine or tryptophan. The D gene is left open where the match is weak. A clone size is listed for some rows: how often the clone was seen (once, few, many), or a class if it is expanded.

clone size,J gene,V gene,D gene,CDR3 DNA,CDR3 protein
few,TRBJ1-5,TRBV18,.,TGTGCCAGCTCACCAGCCGGGACAAATAGCAATCAGCCCCAGCATTTT,CASSPAGTNSNQPQHF
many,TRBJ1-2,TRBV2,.,TGTGCCAGCAGTGCGAGAACCGGGGGGGACTATGGCTACACCTTC,CASSARTGGDYGYTF
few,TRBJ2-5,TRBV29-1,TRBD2,TGCAGCGTCACCGGACTAGCGGGGGACCGAGAGACCCAGTACTTC,CSVTGLAGDRETQYF
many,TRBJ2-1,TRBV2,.,TGTGCCAGCAGGTCGACAGGATACAATGAGCAGTTCTTC,CASRSTGYNEQFF
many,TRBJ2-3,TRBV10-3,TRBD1,TGTGCCATCAGTATGACCGGGACAGGGGGCCCAGATACGCAGTATTTT,CAISMTGTGGPDTQYF
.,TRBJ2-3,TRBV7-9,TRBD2,TGTGCCAGCAGCCGCGAGCTAGCGGGGGGGTCAAAGTATTTT,CASSRELAGGSKYF
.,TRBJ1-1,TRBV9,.,TGTGCCAGCAGCGTCGCCTTTGGGGACACTGAAGCTTTCTTT,CASSVAFGDTEAFF
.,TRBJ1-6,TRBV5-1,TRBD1,TGCGCCAGCAGATCAACTACAGGGGGGAATTCACCCCTCCACTTT,CASRSTTGGNSPLHF
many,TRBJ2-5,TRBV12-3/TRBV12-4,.,TGTGCCAGCACCGTGGGAGGCTTTCAAGAGACCCAGTACTTC,CASTVGGFQETQYF
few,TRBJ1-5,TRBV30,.,TGTGCCTTCGAGGCGGATAGCAATCAGCCCCAGCATTTT,CAFEADSNQPQHF
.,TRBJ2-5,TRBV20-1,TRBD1,TGCAGTGCTAGTCTGGACAGGGGCCTTCAGTACTTC,CSASLDRGLQYF
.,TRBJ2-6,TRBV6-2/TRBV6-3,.,TGTGCCGGCAGTTACCATCTCATTTTAGCGGATTCTGGGGCCAACGTCCTGACTTTC,CAGSYHLILADSGANVLTF
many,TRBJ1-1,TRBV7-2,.,TGTGCCAGCAGCTCTAGTGGATTGGGCACTGAAGCTTTCTTT,CASSSSGLGTEAFF
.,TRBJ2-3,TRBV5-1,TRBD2,TGCGCCAGCAGCTTGGTTCCGGGCACTAGCGGGGGCGTCTCTAGCACAGATACGCAGTATTTT,CASSLVPGTSGGVSSTDTQYF
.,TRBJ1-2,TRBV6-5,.,TGTGCCAGCAGTTACTCGAGGGACATACGACTTTCTATCTATGGCTACACCTTC,CASSYSRDIRLSIYGYTF
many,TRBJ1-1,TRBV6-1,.,TGTGCCAGCATCAAAGGGGGTACAGGCATGAACACTGAAGCTTTCTTT,CASIKGGTGMNTEAFF
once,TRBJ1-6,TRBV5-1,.,TGCGCCAGCAGCCAGCAGGGGTCTAATTCACCCCCCCACTTT,CASSQQGSNSPPHF